The 19 T cell receptor beta chains reported below all come from one sample, sequenced in a study of T-cell reconstitution after alpha-beta-depleted transplantation in children (dated by TCRdb to the mid-2010s). Library preparation used PCR. TCRdb lists the instrument as Illumina HiSeq 2500. Molecular barcoding was employed in the preparation of TCR libraries, with unique molecular identifiers being used to normalize TCRbeta repertoire quantification. TCRdb reanalyzed the raw reads on its own, using fastp at Q25 for trimming and MiXCR for clone calling, and kept in-frame beta chains. Each entry merges the rows of one CDR3 protein and shows their most common DNA and genes. This sample has approximately 1,000,000 distinct CDR3 sequences in its table, and about 29% of those were observed once. The ten biggest clones cover roughly 31% of the sample. Read against the paper, the sample's treatment or condition label means: allogeneic hematopoietic cell transplantation with graft depleted of TCRalphabeta T cells and CD19 B cells.

The starting material was PBMCs, mostly from graft donor cells, obtained 360 days after TCRalphabeta/CD19-depleted stem cell transplant. These TCRs come from a boy under two years old who had a stem cell transplant for SCID, so the T cells may come from the graft donor.

V usage is TRBV11-2 and J usage is TRBJ1-1; no reliable D call. Trimming stripped 5 bases from V and 7 bases from J, with 11 bases between. There are 12 residues in the CDR3. Germline loops: CDR1 SGHAT, CDR2 FQNNGV. CDR3 DNA sequence: TGTGCCAGCAGCCCCGTGGTAAGTGAAGCTTTCTTT. Its protein is CASSPVVSEAFF.

The chain uses TRBV12-3 or TRBV12-4 and TRBJ1-1; no firm D call. The CDR3 has 13 amino acids. The germline V and J ends were trimmed by 5 bases and 3 bases, with 10 bases remaining between them. The CDR3 region is CASSPSWDTEAFF. As DNA, the CDR3 is TGTGCCAGCAGTCCTAGTTGGGACACTGAAGCTTTCTTT.

This clonotype was counted a few times. The chain joins TRBV12-3 or TRBV12-4 to TRBJ1-1; no reliable D call. Trimming took off 6 bases at V and 5 bases at J, with 16 bases between the two ends. The CDR3 contains 14 residues. CDR3 loop: CASSPDGLGTEAFF. The CDR3 coding sequence is TGTGCCAGCAGCCCCGACGGTCTGGGGACTGAAGCTTTCTTT.

This clonotype was detected only a few times. The chain uses TRBV9 and TRBJ2-2; 13 nucleotides line up with TRBD2. This CDR3 is 18 amino acids long. Germline V gene lookup returns CDR1 SGDLS and CDR2 YYNGEE. Trimming took 3 bases from V and 9 from J; bases not matched to a gene: 14. CDR3 in amino acids: CASSDRLAGGQNTRELFF. As DNA, the CDR3 is TGTGCCAGCAGCGACCGACTAGCGGGGGGCCAGAACACAAGGGAGCTGTTTTTT.

The rearrangement links TRBV20-1 to TRBJ2-3, with unresolved D. V lost 3 bases and J lost 6, with 7 bases in between. The CDR3 loop spans 11 amino acids. Germline-derived CDR1 and CDR2 are DFQATT and SNEGSKA (reference sequence). The CDR3 sequence is CSASLADTQYF. The CDR3 DNA sequence: TGCAGTGCTAGTTTGGCTGATACGCAGTATTTT.

This chain links TRBV28 with TRBJ1-6, with D maybe TRBD1 (5 bases). Between the trimmed V and J ends, which lost 7 bases and 0 bases, there was a span of 19 bases. Germline V gene lookup returns CDR1 MDHEN and CDR2 SYDVKM. This CDR3 region has 18 residues. The CDR3 nucleotides read TGTGCCAGCACCCCCGGCTTTGGGGGGAGCTCCTATAATTCACCCCTCCACTTT. It encodes CASTPGFGGSSYNSPLHF.

The chain employs TRBV4-2 and TRBJ2-3; no clear D gene. This CDR3 has 15 residues. V was pared by 0 bases and J by 2 bases, with 9 bases between. Germline-derived CDR1 and CDR2 are LGHNA and YNFKEQ. The CDR3 DNA reads as TGTGCCAGCAGCCAAGAAGGCCTTCTCACAGATACGCAGTATTTT. This translates into CASSQEGLLTDTQYF.

The V gene is TRBV10-3, the J gene TRBJ2-1; 7 bases fit TRBD1. Germline values: CDR1 ENHRY, CDR2 SYGVKD. The CDR3 is 11 amino acids. The J segment lost 7 bases and the V segment lost 11 bases, leaving 5 bases of the junction unmatched. CDR3 loop: CAARQGNEQFF. The CDR3 bases are TGTGCCGCCCGACAGGGTAATGAGCAGTTCTTC.

The chain uses TRBV2 and TRBJ2-3; 8 bases are a match to TRBD2. Germline CDR1 and CDR2: SNHLY and FYNNEI. This CDR3 has 14 amino acids. With 6 bases clipped from V and 5 bases from J, the junction kept 7 bases outside the gene matches. The CDR3 nucleotides are TGTGCCAGCAGCGGAGCGGGGGCAGGAGATACGCAGTATTTT. Translation gives CASSGAGAGDTQYF.

The chain is built from TRBV12-3 or TRBV12-4 and TRBJ2-7; 10 bases agree with TRBD2. V trimming: 3 bases; J trimming: 3 bases; junction bases outside the gene matches: 8. The CDR3 totals 16 residues. The CDR3 here is CASSLSWPSGGYEQYF. The CDR3 DNA reads TGTGCCAGCAGTTTGTCTTGGCCTAGCGGGGGCTACGAGCAGTACTTC.

The chain recombines TRBV20-1 with TRBJ1-1; possible D gene TRBD1, 5 bases. CDR1 and CDR2 from the germline V gene are DFQATT and SNEGSKA (reference sequence). Trimming left V 5 bases short and J 5 bases short, with 12 bases between. CDR3 length: 12 amino acids. In nucleotides, the CDR3 is TGCAGTGCTGGGGGGGGGAGAACTGAAGCTTTCTTT. Encoded protein: CSAGGGRTEAFF.

The chain carries TRBV10-3 and TRBJ2-3; D is ambiguous. This CDR3 contains 16 residues. V was trimmed by 0 bases and J by 0 bases, leaving 10 bases between them. Germline V gene sequence: CDR1 ENHRY, CDR2 SYGVKD. Here the CDR3 reads CAISESTRPSTDTQYF. Written as DNA, the CDR3 is TGTGCCATCAGTGAGTCGACGAGACCTAGCACAGATACGCAGTATTTT.

The genes are TRBV20-1 and TRBJ2-7; D is unresolved. Trimming shortened V by 5 bases and J by 2 bases, and 16 bases separated the two germline ends. This CDR3 has 14 amino acids. Germline V gives CDR1 DFQATT, CDR2 SNEGSKA (reference sequence). The CDR3 coding sequence is TGCAGTGCTTTCGAAACCCGGATACCCTACGAGCAGTACTTC. Amino acids: CSAFETRIPYEQYF.

This clonotype showed up just a few times. The chain has TRBV5-1 and TRBJ1-5, with D hard to call. The V end was cut by 9 bases, the J end by 2 bases, with 24 bases between. Germline V gives CDR1 SGHRS, CDR2 YFSETQ. The CDR3 sequence is 17 residues long. The CDR3 loop is CAIYLTEPYCGNQPQHF. DNA of the CDR3: TGCGCCATTTACTTGACCGAACCTTATTGTGGCAATCAGCCCCAGCATTTT.

The chain links TRBV28 to TRBJ1-4; D gene unclear. V was shortened by 8 bases and J by 0 bases, with 13 bases between the two germline ends. CDR1 and CDR2 (germline): MDHEN, SYDVKM. This CDR3 has 15 residues. The CDR3 reads CASSSPTATNEKLFF. The CDR3 DNA reads TGTGCCAGCTCTTCCCCTACTGCAACTAATGAAAAACTGTTTTTT. The full variable domain, with the rest looked up from reference TRBV28 and TRBJ1-4, is DVKVTQSSRYLVKRTGEKVFLECVQDMDHENMFWYRQDPGLGLRLIYFSYDVKMKEKGDIPEGYSVSREKKERFSLILESASTNQTSMYLCASSSPTATNEKLFFGSGTQLSVL.

The J gene is TRBJ2-6, the V gene TRBV5-1; D might be TRBD2 (6 bases). V lost 0 bases and J 0 bases, leaving 25 bases between the germline ends. The CDR3 contains 22 residues. Looked up from germline, CDR1 is SGHRS and CDR2 is YFSETQ. The CDR3 DNA follows: TGCGCCAGCAGCTTGGTCGGGAGCACCGGATTCTTGAAAGTCTCTGGGGCCAACGTCCTGACTTTC. As protein: CASSLVGSTGFLKVSGANVLTF.

This chain uses TRBV6-5 with TRBJ2-1; TRBD2 matches at 12 bases. This CDR3 spans 16 amino acids. The germline CDR1 and CDR2 sequences are MNHEY and SVGAGI. Germline trimming cut 4 bases from V and 2 bases from J; bases unmatched to any gene: 3. CDR3 sequence: CASSSSGGAPYNEQFF. The CDR3 DNA reads as TGTGCCAGCAGTTCTAGCGGGGGGGCCCCCTACAATGAGCAGTTCTTC.

The gene calls are TRBV6-1 and TRBJ1-2, with D unclear. Germline CDR1 MNHNS, CDR2 SASEGT. CDR3 length: 13 amino acids. The germline V and J ends were trimmed by 6 bases and 3 bases, with 11 bases remaining between them. The CDR3 DNA is TGTGCCAGCAGACGGCGTCCGGACTATGGCTACACCTTC. This encodes CASRRRPDYGYTF.

The J gene is TRBJ2-3, the V gene TRBV20-1, with no clear D. This CDR3 has 12 amino acids. The germline gives CDR1 DFQATT, CDR2 SNEGSKA (reference sequence). V gave up 6 bases and J gave up 4 bases, with 11 bases separating them. The CDR3, as DNA: TGCAGTGCCTCTCGTGTGGCAGATACGCAGTATTTT. This translates into CSASRVADTQYF.